This T cell receptor beta chain was identified during a study of graft-versus-host responses after intestinal transplantation. About the study: The study gave all recipients anti-thymocyte globulin induction, then tacrolimus and steroids for two to three years. Study results and caveats: Those patients showing graft-donor T cell macrochimerism displayed high graft-versus-host to host-versus-graft clonal ratios in allografts. In recipient marrow, GvH clones were found, and some appeared first in ileum or blood.

This clone was picked up one time. No antigen is known for it. Clones were sequenced by immunoSEQ multiplex PCR, and TCRdb holds only the in-frame ones, with some missing. This table holds 95,000 or so clones, 90% found once. The CDR3 extends over 16 amino acids. Germline V gene lookup returns CDR1 SEHNR and CDR2 FQNEAQ (reference sequence). Between the trimmed V and J ends, which lost 4 bases and 6 bases, there was a span of 18 bases. The sample in question was PBMCs, obtained roughly 450 days after intestinal transplant. The chain uses TRBV7-9 and TRBJ2-2, with D possibly matching TRBD1 (5 bases). This TCR came from a human patient who received an intestinal transplant, so some T cells may come from the graft donor. The CDR3, as DNA: TGTGCCAGCAGCTCGCCTCAGGGTTTTGGGGCCGGGGAGCTGTTTTTT. It yields the protein CASSSPQGFGAGELFF.